Below, one TCR beta chain is given with its context. What it recognizes is unknown. The study profiled TCR beta VDJ and CDR3 using genomic DNA as template. One entry per CDR3 protein, called by TCRdb with MiXCR from the reads. The sample records some 190,000 distinct CDR3 sequences, around half being singletons. Unmatched junction bases numbered 10, after V lost 5 bases and J lost 4 bases. This CDR3 contains 15 residues. The V gene's germline CDR1 is MNHNS and CDR2 SASEGT. This entry comes from a study of CD8+CD57+ T cells in acquired aplastic anemia. On the study more broadly: Sorting CD4+ and CD8+ cells gave DNA averaging about 3.2 ug. CD4+ reads averaged roughly 10 million in healthy donors.

General study points: Around 30 was the count of CD8+ CDR3 sequences that patients shared with controls. Simpson's diversity of CD8+ cells was not significantly different in patients compared with controls.

The sample consisted of sorted CD4+, CD8+, or CD8+CD57+ T cells (not recorded which) from PBMCs. This chain uses TRBV6-1 with TRBJ2-5; 7 bases agree with TRBD1. This receptor was obtained from a human donor in good health. The CDR3: CASSPSTGAVETQYF. CDR3 nucleotides: TGTGCCAGCAGTCCCAGCACAGGGGCCGTAGAGACCCAGTACTTC.